This passage covers 17 T cell receptor beta chains from one sample sequenced in a study of molecular identifiers for immune sequencing clone quantification. TCRdb passed the PCR reads through MiXCR, listing each CDR3 protein once. The table includes about 510,000 distinct CDR3 sequences, 20% to 25% detected once. Sequencing used naive CD8+ T cells from blood, with Jurkat cell RNA spiked in. Subset of the sample: FACS-sorted CD8+CD4-CCR7+CD45RA+ naive T cells. The receptor source for this set is a human donor in good health. Some libraries in this study had Jurkat cell RNA spiked in.

The table lists this clonotype with many counts. The chain combines TRBV6-1 with TRBJ1-2; D is unresolved. The CDR3 extends over 14 amino acids. V was shortened by 2 bases and J by 5 bases, with 12 bases between the two germline ends. Germline V gene data show CDR1 as MNHNS and CDR2 as SASEGT. CDR3 residues: CASSEYENYYGYTF. The CDR3 coding sequence is TGTGCCAGCAGTGAATATGAGAATTATTATGGCTACACCTTC.

Of note for this clonotype: At one boundary the junction diverges from the germline segment, which might be a read error. The gene calls are TRBV11-2 and TRBJ1-1, with D perhaps TRBD1 (5 bases). Germline assignment: CDR1 SGHAT and CDR2 FQNNGV. The CDR3 spans 16 residues. CDR3 coding DNA: TGTGCCAGCAGCTTTTGGGGGGGGATCGCGGGTACTGAAGCTCTCTTT. This encodes CASSFWGGIAGTEALF.

The rearrangement uses TRBV6-2 or TRBV6-3 and TRBJ1-4; D uncertain. This CDR3 contains 12 residues. Germline loops: CDR1 MNHEY, CDR2 SVGEGT. V lost 8 bases to trimming and J lost 6 bases, with 10 bases between them. CDR3 region: CASGEGYEKLFF. CDR3 sequence (DNA): TGTGCCAGCGGCGAGGGCTATGAAAAACTGTTTTTT.

On this clonotype: This sequence may be a read error, since a much larger clone differs from it by one base. Here the CDR3 DNA reads TGTGCCAGCAGCTTATACGGACGGCTCCAAGAGACCCAGTACTTC. It translates to CASSLYGRLQETQYF. The gene calls are TRBV7-9 and TRBJ2-5; no clear D gene. From germline, CDR1 is SEHNR and CDR2 FQNEAQ (reference sequence). The V end lost 2 bases, the J end lost 1 base, and 11 bases lay between the germline ends. This CDR3 is built from 15 residues.

This clonotype was recorded at least ten times. The chain combines TRBV27 with TRBJ1-2; D not resolved. V shed 4 bases and J shed 2 bases, with 8 bases lying between them. From germline, CDR1 is MNHEY and CDR2 SMNVEV (reference sequence). The CDR3 sequence is 13 residues long. The CDR3: CASSSDQNYGYTF. Written as DNA, the CDR3 is TGTGCCAGCAGTTCTGACCAGAACTATGGCTACACCTTC.

This clonotype was picked up many times. The genes are TRBV5-4 and TRBJ2-7; D gene ambiguous. This CDR3 is 12 amino acids long. Germline CDR1 is SGHNT and CDR2 is YYREEE (reference sequence). V dropped 3 bases and J dropped 6 bases, with 10 bases sitting between them. The CDR3 region is CASSSDGSEQYF. The CDR3 bases are TGTGCCAGCAGCTCGGACGGGTCCGAGCAGTACTTC.

This clonotype was counted a few times. The chain is built from TRBV28 and TRBJ2-1; 11 bases are a match to TRBD2. The germline V gene has CDR1 MDHEN and CDR2 SYDVKM. This CDR3 is built from 15 residues. The V segment lost 8 bases and the J segment 9 bases; nucleotides outside the gene matches: 12. The CDR3 protein is CASCLAGGPLSEQFF. In DNA form, the CDR3 reads TGTGCCAGCTGCCTAGCGGGAGGACCTTTGTCTGAGCAGTTCTTC. Together with reference TRBV28 and TRBJ2-1, the CDR3 gives the full variable domain: DVKVTQSSRYLVKRTGEKVFLECVQDMDHENMFWYRQDPGLGLRLIYFSYDVKMKEKGDIPEGYSVSREKKERFSLILESASTNQTSMYLCASCLAGGPLSEQFFGPGTRLTVL.

The chain employs TRBV10-3 and TRBJ1-1, with TRBD1 matching 7 bases. CDR1 is ENHRY and CDR2 is SYGVKD in the germline V gene. This CDR3 comprises 17 residues. J gave up 0 bases and V 3 bases, and 10 bases lay outside the gene matches. CDR3 amino acids: CAISEFETGHLNTEAFF. CDR3 bases: TGTGCCATCAGTGAATTCGAGACAGGGCACTTGAACACTGAAGCTTTCTTT.

Note on this clonotype: A much larger clone lies a single base off, so this may be a read error. V and J are TRBV4-3 and TRBJ2-1; TRBD2 agrees at 10 bases. The CDR3 length is 16 residues. Germline lookup yields CDR1 LGHNA and CDR2 YSLEER. The CDR3 region is CASSQALAGVGNEQLF. CDR3 nucleotide sequence: TGCGCCAGCAGCCAAGCGCTAGCGGGAGTGGGTAATGAGCAGCTCTTC.

This clonotype was seen repeatedly, ten times or more. The chain has TRBV27 and TRBJ1-1, with 7 positions matching TRBD1. V shed 6 bases, J shed 6 bases, and the junction held 7 bases outside the gene matches. CDR1 and CDR2 from the germline V gene are MNHEY and SMNVEV (reference sequence). This CDR3 region has 13 residues. The DNA for the CDR3 is TGTGCCAGCAGACTGACAGGGTTGGCTGAAGCTTTCTTT. Protein: CASRLTGLAEAFF.

To note about this clonotype: This may come from a read error, since a much larger clone is one base off. The chain couples TRBV6-5 to TRBJ2-3; 9 nucleotides match TRBD1. The CDR3 is 15 amino acids. CDR1 is MNHEY, CDR2 SVGAGI, per germline. The CDR3 region is CANSYLGTGRDTQYF. As DNA, the CDR3 is TGTGCCAACAGTTACTTAGGGACAGGGAGGGATACGCAGTATTTT.

At least ten counts were recorded for this clonotype. V and J are TRBV6-2 or TRBV6-3 and TRBJ2-2; maybe TRBD1 (6 bases). The V end was cut by 0 bases, the J end by 1 base, with 12 bases between. This CDR3 comprises 17 residues. Germline values: CDR1 MNHEY, CDR2 SVGEGT. The CDR3, as DNA: TGTGCCAGCAGTTACTCACTCAGGGACAAGAACACCGGGGAGCTGTTTTTT. It codes for CASSYSLRDKNTGELFF.

A word on this clonotype: This clone may be a read error of a much larger clone one base away. V is TRBV5-3 and J is TRBJ2-5; 12 bases are a match to TRBD2. TRBV5-3 is reported as an ORF; its role is uncertain. This CDR3 spans 15 amino acids. DNA of the CDR3: TGTGCCAGCAGCCCTAGCGGGGGGGCACAAGAGACCCAGCACTTC. Translated: CASSPSGGAQETQHF.

In its sample, this clonotype was seen many times. The chain is built from TRBV3-1 and TRBJ2-7, with 8 bases that match TRBD2. This CDR3 is 16 amino acids long. Germline CDR1 reads LGHDT; CDR2 reads YNNKEL (reference sequence). Trimming at V came to 0 bases and at J to 3 bases, leaving 7 bases not matched to a gene. CDR3 sequence reads: CASSQDSGGGRYEQYF. In DNA, the CDR3 is TGTGCCAGCAGCCAAGATTCCGGGGGGGGCCGCTACGAGCAGTACTTC.

Many counts were recorded for this clonotype. The rearrangement uses TRBV20-1 and TRBJ2-5, with D possibly being TRBD2 (5 bases). The CDR3 extends over 16 amino acids. V was shortened by 1 base and J by 0 bases, with 15 bases between the two germline ends. Germline-derived CDR1 and CDR2 are DFQATT and SNEGSKA (reference sequence). The CDR3 DNA sequence: TGCAGTGCTAGAGTCTGGGCTAGCATTGACCAAGAGACCCAGTACTTC. Protein sequence: CSARVWASIDQETQYF.

In its sample, this clonotype was seen many times. The V gene is TRBV20-1, the J gene TRBJ2-3; 13 bases are shared with TRBD2. Per the germline V gene, CDR1 is DFQATT and CDR2 is SNEGSKA (reference sequence). The V and J ends lost 4 bases and 1 base, in that order; junction bases with no gene match: 5. This CDR3 spans 16 amino acids. The CDR3 protein is CSAKGLAGAGTDTQYF. The DNA for the CDR3 is TGCAGTGCTAAAGGACTAGCGGGAGCGGGCACAGATACGCAGTATTTT.

This clonotype came up a few times. V gene TRBV10-3 combines with J gene TRBJ1-1; no clear D gene. V lost 0 bases and J lost 5, with 10 bases in between. The CDR3 totals 14 residues. Germline V lookup: CDR1 ENHRY, CDR2 SYGVKD. The CDR3: CAISESSGGTEAFF. CDR3 DNA sequence: TGTGCCATCAGTGAGTCGTCCGGAGGGACTGAAGCTTTCTTT.